Listed below are T cell receptor beta chains from one sample, sequenced in a study of CD8 T cells in ankylosing spondylitis. MiXCR, applied by TCRdb to the 5' RACE reads, yields one record per CDR3 protein. This table holds approximately 100,000 distinct CDR3 sequences, 24% found once. The sequenced sample was synovial fluid, either unsorted or a sorted T cell fraction (not recorded which). These receptors originate from a male donor with ankylosing spondylitis. The CDR3 runs from the conserved cysteine through the conserved F or W. A D gene is named only where the DNA matches it firmly. Clone sizes are given selectively: once, few, many, or a class where the clone is expanded.

clone_size: NA
j_call: TRBJ1-1
d_call: NA
v_call: TRBV18
cdr3_aa: CASSPPQGRKDTEAFF
cdr3_nt: TGTGCCAGCTCACCACCGCAGGGGCGCAAGGACACTGAAGCTTTCTTT

clone_size: many
j_call: TRBJ2-2
d_call: TRBD2
v_call: TRBV5-1
cdr3_aa: CASSPGAGENTGELFF
cdr3_nt: TGCGCCAGCAGCCCCGGGGCGGGAGAGAATACCGGGGAGCTGTTTTTT

clone_size: NA
j_call: TRBJ2-5
d_call: NA
v_call: TRBV3-1
cdr3_aa: CASSQDPHWEETQYF
cdr3_nt: TGTGCCAGCAGCCAGGACCCTCACTGGGAAGAGACCCAGTACTTC

clone_size: NA
j_call: TRBJ2-2
d_call: NA
v_call: TRBV7-2
cdr3_aa: CASSLATASTGELFF
cdr3_nt: TGTGCCAGCAGCTTAGCCACAGCTTCCACCGGGGAGCTGTTTTTT

clone_size: NA
j_call: TRBJ1-5
d_call: NA
v_call: TRBV27
cdr3_aa: CASSQSRGSKSNQPQHF
cdr3_nt: TGTGCCAGCAGTCAATCTAGGGGTTCGAAAAGCAATCAGCCCCAGCATTTT

clone_size: medium-sized
j_call: TRBJ2-3
d_call: TRBD2
v_call: TRBV4-2
cdr3_aa: CASSRRIPLAGGSTDTQYF
cdr3_nt: TGTGCCAGCAGCCGTAGAATCCCACTAGCGGGAGGGAGCACAGATACGCAGTATTTT

clone_size: NA
j_call: TRBJ1-1
d_call: NA
v_call: TRBV29-1
cdr3_aa: CSAEQTLNTEAFF
cdr3_nt: TGCAGCGCCGAACAGACTTTGAACACTGAAGCTTTCTTT

clone_size: NA
j_call: TRBJ2-7
d_call: TRBD2
v_call: TRBV20-1
cdr3_aa: CSARKAGGITYEQYF
cdr3_nt: TGCAGTGCTAGAAAAGCGGGAGGCATAACCTACGAGCAGTACTTC

clone_size: few
j_call: TRBJ1-1
d_call: NA
v_call: TRBV18
cdr3_aa: CASSLQGTEAFF
cdr3_nt: TGTGCCAGCTCTCTCCAGGGCACTGAAGCTTTCTTT

clone_size: many
j_call: TRBJ1-2
d_call: TRBD1
v_call: TRBV24-1
cdr3_aa: CATSESGTGPYGYTF
cdr3_nt: TGTGCCACCAGTGAATCCGGGACAGGCCCCTATGGCTACACCTTC

clone_size: few
j_call: TRBJ1-4
d_call: NA
v_call: TRBV7-2
cdr3_aa: CASGRDRLEKLFF
cdr3_nt: TGTGCCAGCGGTCGCGACAGGCTCGAAAAACTGTTTTTT

clone_size: many
j_call: TRBJ1-5
d_call: TRBD1
v_call: TRBV6-1
cdr3_aa: CASSQDRGRYSNQPQHF
cdr3_nt: TGTGCCAGCAGTCAGGACAGGGGACGATATAGCAATCAGCCCCAGCATTTT

clone_size: many
j_call: TRBJ1-2
d_call: NA
v_call: TRBV20-1
cdr3_aa: CSAREFGHQLSGYTF
cdr3_nt: TGCAGTGCTAGAGAGTTTGGCCATCAACTCTCCGGCTACACCTTC

clone_size: many
j_call: TRBJ2-1
d_call: TRBD2
v_call: TRBV7-2
cdr3_aa: CASSLAGGVYNEQFF
cdr3_nt: TGTGCCAGCAGCTTAGCGGGAGGGGTCTACAATGAGCAGTTCTTC

clone_size: NA
j_call: TRBJ2-1
d_call: NA
v_call: TRBV29-1
cdr3_aa: CSVEDLKDEQFF
cdr3_nt: TGCAGCGTTGAAGACTTAAAGGATGAGCAGTTCTTC

clone_size: NA
j_call: TRBJ1-1
d_call: TRBD1
v_call: TRBV12-3/TRBV12-4
cdr3_aa: CASRRGQGLGTEAFF
cdr3_nt: TGTGCCAGCAGGCGAGGACAGGGGTTAGGGACTGAAGCTTTCTTT

clone_size: NA
j_call: TRBJ2-5
d_call: NA
v_call: TRBV11-3
cdr3_aa: CASSFQYQETQYF
cdr3_nt: TGTGCCAGCAGCTTTCAGTACCAAGAGACCCAGTACTTC

clone_size: many
j_call: TRBJ1-3
d_call: NA
v_call: TRBV6-6
cdr3_aa: CASRDTGNTIYF
cdr3_nt: TGTGCCAGCAGGGATACTGGAAACACCATATATTTT

clone_size: NA
j_call: TRBJ2-5
d_call: TRBD1
v_call: TRBV5-6
cdr3_aa: CASSLRTGGFGETQYF
cdr3_nt: TGTGCCAGCAGCCTAAGGACAGGGGGCTTTGGAGAGACCCAGTACTTC

clone_size: few
j_call: TRBJ2-1
d_call: NA
v_call: TRBV21-1
cdr3_aa: CASSKAQGSRGTYNEQFF
cdr3_nt: TGTGCCAGCAGCAAAGCCCAGGGGTCCCGTGGCACCTACAATGAGCAGTTCTTC

clone_size: once
j_call: TRBJ2-7
d_call: NA
v_call: TRBV29-1
cdr3_aa: CSVEDRSGQPYEQYF
cdr3_nt: TGCAGCGTTGAAGATAGATCGGGGCAGCCTTACGAGCAGTACTTC

clone_size: NA
j_call: TRBJ1-5
d_call: NA
v_call: TRBV5-1
cdr3_aa: CASSLAGRRNQPQHF
cdr3_nt: TGCGCCAGCAGCTTGGCAGGGAGGCGCAATCAGCCCCAGCATTTT

clone_size: many
j_call: TRBJ1-1
d_call: NA
v_call: TRBV7-8
cdr3_aa: CASSPLGQGATEAFF
cdr3_nt: TGTGCCAGCAGCCCTTTGGGGCAGGGAGCCACTGAAGCTTTCTTT

clone_size: few
j_call: TRBJ1-1
d_call: NA
v_call: TRBV29-1
cdr3_aa: CSVAVGGYTEAFF
cdr3_nt: TGCAGCGTTGCCGTTGGAGGGTACACTGAAGCTTTCTTT

clone_size: NA
j_call: TRBJ1-2
d_call: NA
v_call: TRBV5-1
cdr3_aa: CASSPGKQGIYYGYTF
cdr3_nt: TGCGCCAGCAGCCCGGGCAAGCAGGGAATCTACTATGGCTACACCTTC

clone_size: NA
j_call: TRBJ2-3
d_call: NA
v_call: TRBV4-1
cdr3_aa: CASSQVVGDTQYF
cdr3_nt: TGCGCCAGCAGCCAAGTGGTGGGCGATACGCAGTATTTT

clone_size: NA
j_call: TRBJ2-7
d_call: TRBD1
v_call: TRBV5-1
cdr3_aa: CASMGTGGSYEQYF
cdr3_nt: TGCGCCAGCATGGGGACAGGGGGCTCCTACGAGCAGTACTTC

clone_size: NA
j_call: TRBJ2-3
d_call: TRBD2
v_call: TRBV3-1
cdr3_aa: CASSIYSTSGRSTDTQYF
cdr3_nt: TGTGCCAGCAGCATATACTCTACTAGCGGGAGAAGCACAGATACGCAGTATTTT

clone_size: few
j_call: TRBJ2-3
d_call: NA
v_call: TRBV20-1
cdr3_aa: CSARFGGNTDTQYF
cdr3_nt: TGCAGTGCTCGATTCGGGGGAAACACAGATACGCAGTATTTT

clone_size: NA
j_call: TRBJ2-1
d_call: NA
v_call: TRBV11-3
cdr3_aa: CASSYRDEYNEQFF
cdr3_nt: TGTGCCAGCAGCTACCGGGACGAGTACAATGAGCAGTTCTTC

clone_size: NA
j_call: TRBJ2-1
d_call: NA
v_call: TRBV13
cdr3_aa: CASSLEGTYNEQFF
cdr3_nt: TGTGCCAGCAGCTTAGAGGGGACCTACAATGAGCAGTTCTTC

clone_size: NA
j_call: TRBJ2-7
d_call: NA
v_call: TRBV20-1
cdr3_aa: CSAIHDAYEQYF
cdr3_nt: TGCAGTGCTATTCACGATGCCTACGAGCAGTACTTC

clone_size: few
j_call: TRBJ2-7
d_call: NA
v_call: TRBV2
cdr3_aa: CASREDSGGYEQYF
cdr3_nt: TGTGCCAGCAGGGAGGACTCGGGTGGGTACGAGCAGTACTTC

clone_size: NA
j_call: TRBJ1-6
d_call: NA
v_call: TRBV7-9
cdr3_aa: CASSPGPNSPLHF
cdr3_nt: TGTGCCAGCAGCCCGGGGCCCAATTCACCCCTCCACTTT

clone_size: few
j_call: TRBJ1-2
d_call: NA
v_call: TRBV7-9
cdr3_aa: CAPWEILYGYTF
cdr3_nt: TGTGCCCCCTGGGAGATTCTCTATGGCTACACCTTC

clone_size: few
j_call: TRBJ1-5
d_call: NA
v_call: TRBV15
cdr3_aa: CATSRGPPNQPQHF
cdr3_nt: TGTGCCACCAGCCGCGGACCGCCAAATCAGCCCCAGCATTTT

clone_size: NA
j_call: TRBJ1-5
d_call: TRBD1
v_call: TRBV20-1
cdr3_aa: CSAITGAEQPQHF
cdr3_nt: TGCAGTGCTATTACAGGGGCGGAGCAGCCCCAGCATTTT

clone_size: NA
j_call: TRBJ1-1
d_call: NA
v_call: TRBV9
cdr3_aa: CASREDSMNTEAFF
cdr3_nt: TGTGCCAGCCGTGAAGACAGCATGAACACTGAAGCTTTCTTT

clone_size: NA
j_call: TRBJ1-1
d_call: TRBD1
v_call: TRBV19
cdr3_aa: CASSYISTGLNTEAFF
cdr3_nt: TGTGCCAGTAGTTACATCTCGACAGGGCTGAACACTGAAGCTTTCTTT

clone_size: once
j_call: TRBJ2-3
d_call: NA
v_call: TRBV20-1
cdr3_aa: CSAFSSSTDTQYF
cdr3_nt: TGCAGTGCTTTCAGTTCTAGCACAGATACGCAGTATTTT

clone_size: few
j_call: TRBJ1-2
d_call: NA
v_call: TRBV29-1
cdr3_aa: CSVDPSGQGSYGYTF
cdr3_nt: TGCAGCGTGGATCCCTCGGGGCAGGGCAGTTATGGCTACACCTTC

clone_size: NA
j_call: TRBJ2-1
d_call: TRBD2
v_call: TRBV20-1
cdr3_aa: CSLAAYNEQFF
cdr3_nt: TGCAGTCTAGCGGCCTACAATGAGCAGTTCTTC

clone_size: few
j_call: TRBJ2-1
d_call: NA
v_call: TRBV27
cdr3_aa: CASSLLGGEQFF
cdr3_nt: TGTGCCAGCAGTCTGCTGGGTGGGGAGCAGTTCTTC

clone_size: NA
j_call: TRBJ1-2
d_call: NA
v_call: TRBV7-9
cdr3_aa: CASSVRAAHYGYTF
cdr3_nt: TGTGCCAGCAGCGTCCGGGCAGCACACTATGGCTACACCTTC

clone_size: few
j_call: TRBJ1-2
d_call: NA
v_call: TRBV7-9
cdr3_aa: CASSLGGKDSYTF
cdr3_nt: TGTGCCAGCAGCTTGGGGGGCAAGGATAGCTACACCTTC

clone_size: NA
j_call: TRBJ1-1
d_call: TRBD1
v_call: TRBV25-1
cdr3_aa: CASVGQGARNTEAFF
cdr3_nt: TGTGCCAGCGTAGGACAGGGGGCCAGAAACACTGAAGCTTTCTTT